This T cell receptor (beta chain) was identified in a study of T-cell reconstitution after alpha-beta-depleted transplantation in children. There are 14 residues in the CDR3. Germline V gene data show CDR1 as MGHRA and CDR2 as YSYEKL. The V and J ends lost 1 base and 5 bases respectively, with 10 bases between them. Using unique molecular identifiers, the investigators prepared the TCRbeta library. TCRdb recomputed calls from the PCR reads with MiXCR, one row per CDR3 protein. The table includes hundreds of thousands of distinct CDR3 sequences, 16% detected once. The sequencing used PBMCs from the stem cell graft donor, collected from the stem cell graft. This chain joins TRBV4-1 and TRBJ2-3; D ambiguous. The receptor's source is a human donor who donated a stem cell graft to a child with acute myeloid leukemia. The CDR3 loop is CASSQGIEIDTQYF. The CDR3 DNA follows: TGCGCCAGCAGCCAAGGGATAGAGATAGATACGCAGTATTTT.